A selection of T cell receptor beta chains follows, all from one sample in a study of a mutant IDH1 vaccine in newly diagnosed glioma. The repertoire was sequenced with immunoSEQ multiplex PCR; TCRdb's copy has only in-frame clones and lacks some. The sample yields about 59,000 clones, 80% to 95% seen once. The sequencing here drew on PBMCs, taken from a glioma patient treated with radiotherapy, temozolomide or both. The receptors stem from a middle-aged man with glioma. Both conserved end residues are part of each CDR3. A D gene is named only where the DNA matches it firmly. Only part of the rows carry a size: once, few, many, or a class if the clone is expanded.

V gene,clone size,J gene,D gene,CDR3 protein,CDR3 DNA
TRBV27,-,TRBJ2-7,TRBD1,CASSYGTGVYEQYF,TGTGCCAGCAGTTACGGGACAGGGGTCTACGAGCAGTACTTC
TRBV18,-,TRBJ2-2,-,CASSPPRGTPEVTGELFF,TGTGCCAGCTCACCACCGAGGGGGACCCCAGAGGTCACCGGGGAGCTGTTTTTT
TRBV11-1,-,TRBJ1-2,-,CASSLAGGYGYTF,TGTGCCAGCAGCCTGGCCGGGGGCTATGGCTACACCTTC
TRBV5-1,-,TRBJ2-7,-,CASSLQGPSYEQYF,TGCGCCAGCAGCTTACAGGGTCCCTCCTACGAGCAGTACTTC
TRBV19,-,TRBJ1-2,-,CASSMGANYGYTF,TGTGCCAGTAGTATGGGGGCTAACTATGGCTACACCTTC
TRBV4-3,-,TRBJ1-1,-,CASSQDAGNTEAFF,TGCGCCAGCAGCCAAGATGCCGGGAACACTGAAGCTTTCTTT
TRBV28,-,TRBJ1-2,TRBD1,CASSRRTGGVGGYTF,TGTGCCAGCAGCAGGAGGACAGGGGGTGTCGGGGGCTACACCTTC
TRBV9,-,TRBJ1-2,-,CASSTNRVEYTF,TGTGCCAGCAGCACGAACAGGGTAGAGTACACCTTC
TRBV4-1,once,TRBJ1-1,TRBD1,CASSARDRGLSTEAFF,TGCGCCAGCAGTGCCCGGGACAGGGGGCTGAGCACTGAAGCTTTCTTT
TRBV5-1,-,TRBJ2-6,TRBD2,CASSLRVLAGPSPPGANVLTF,TGCGCCAGCAGCTTGAGGGTTCTAGCGGGCCCCTCCCCCCCTGGGGCCAACGTCCTGACTTTC
TRBV7-9,once,TRBJ2-7,-,CASSLRGSGAPSYEQYF,TGTGCCAGCAGCCTCCGAGGTTCGGGAGCCCCATCCTACGAGCAGTACTTC
TRBV19,once,TRBJ2-6,-,CASTEDSGAGANVLTF,TGTGCCAGTACGGAGGATTCCGGGGCTGGGGCCAACGTCCTGACTTTC
TRBV28,-,TRBJ1-1,-,CASSSLPRLGAFF,TGTGCCAGCAGTTCTCTCCCCCGGCTTGGGGCTTTCTTT
TRBV6-1,-,TRBJ1-2,-,CASSEGDRRPNYGYTF,TGTGCCAGCAGTGAAGGAGACAGGAGACCTAACTATGGCTACACCTTC